These 24 T cell receptor beta chains originate from one sample sequenced in a study of T cell repertoires in cytomegalovirus infection. Their specific antigens are unknown. MiXCR, applied by TCRdb to the reads, yields one record per CDR3 protein. The sample lists around 770,000 distinct CDR3 sequences; roughly 28% were seen once. The specimen was cultured CD8+ T cells from PBMCs, collected from culture after CMV antigen stimulation. These receptors all stem from a human donor in good health (CMV status not recorded). Some clones in this sample may be carry-over from other donors' samples.

This clonotype was seen more than once but under ten times. This sequence joins TRBV2 and TRBJ1-1, with D uncertain. Germline CDR1 reads SNHLY; CDR2 reads FYNNEI. The CDR3 is made up of 13 amino acids. V lost 11 bases to trimming and J lost 1 base, with 14 bases between them. The CDR3 bases are TGTGCCTTTCCGAGGGCAGCGAACACTGAAGCTTTCTTT. Protein sequence: CAFPRAANTEAFF.

Only a few counts were recorded for this clonotype. This sequence joins TRBV6-6 and TRBJ2-1; 7 bases match TRBD2. This CDR3 is built from 14 residues. CDR1 and CDR2 (germline): MNHNY, SVGAGI (reference sequence). Trimming cost V 1 base and J 5 bases; bases outside gene matches: 2. CDR3: CASSYLRGDNEQFF. The CDR3 coding sequence is TGTGCCAGCAGTTACTTACGGGGGGACAATGAGCAGTTCTTC.

This clonotype was found a few times. This chain links TRBV14 with TRBJ2-1, with 7 bases fitting TRBD2. The J segment lost 3 bases and the V segment lost 4 bases, leaving 9 bases of the junction unmatched. Per the germline V gene, CDR1 is SGHDN and CDR2 is FVKESK. CDR3 size: 16 residues. The CDR3 protein is CASSPGWTGGYNEQFF. DNA of the CDR3: TGTGCCAGCAGCCCCGGTTGGACGGGGGGCTACAATGAGCAGTTCTTC.

This chain connects TRBV5-1 to TRBJ2-7; 10 nucleotides align to TRBD1. The germline V gene has CDR1 SGHRS and CDR2 YFSETQ. CDR3 length: 15 residues. V trimming: 4 bases; J trimming: 0 bases; junction bases outside the gene matches: 4. CDR3 sequence reads: CASSIGTGVSYEQYF. DNA for the CDR3: TGCGCCAGCAGCATCGGGACAGGGGTCTCCTACGAGCAGTACTTC.

The chain employs TRBV27 and TRBJ1-2; 8 positions match TRBD1. V was pared by 2 bases and J by 4 bases, with 6 bases of the junction left unmatched. The CDR3 contains 15 residues. The germline gives CDR1 MNHEY, CDR2 SMNVEV (reference sequence). CDR3 sequence reads: CASSLAARGPYGYTF. The CDR3 bases are TGTGCCAGCAGTTTAGCTGCCAGGGGGCCCTATGGCTACACCTTC.

To note about this clonotype: The junction does not match germline at one end; this may be a read error. The rearrangement joins TRBV11-1 to TRBJ2-1, with 11 bases aligning to TRBD2. The CDR3 has 17 residues. CDR1 is SGHAT, CDR2 FQDESV, per germline (reference sequence). The CDR3 spells CASSFLTSGVTYNEQIF. The CDR3 DNA reads TGTGCCAGCAGCTTCCTGACTAGCGGGGTGACCTACAATGAGCAGATCTTC.

This clonotype occurred many times. V is TRBV7-2 and J is TRBJ1-5; possibly TRBD1 for D (5 bases). The V and J ends lost 6 bases and 6 bases respectively, with 9 bases between them. The germline V gene encodes CDR1 SGHTA and CDR2 FQGNSA. This CDR3 comprises 12 residues. The CDR3 DNA reads TGTGCCAGCAGTTACGGGGGTCAGCCCCAGCATTTT. Its translation: CASSYGGQPQHF.

This chain joins TRBV7-9 and TRBJ2-5; D is unresolved. Trimming shortened V by 5 bases and J by 5 bases, and 12 bases separated the two germline ends. This CDR3 has 13 amino acids. In germline, CDR1 is SEHNR, CDR2 FQNEAQ (reference sequence). The CDR3 sequence is CASSRWLGETQYF. As DNA, the CDR3 is TGTGCCAGCAGCCGGTGGCTCGGCGAGACCCAGTACTTC.

The rearrangement joins TRBV12-3 or TRBV12-4 to TRBJ1-3; D gene uncertain. V was cut by 2 bases and J by 0 bases, with 14 bases left in between. This CDR3 comprises 17 residues. CDR3 DNA sequence: TGTGCCAGCAGTTTACGGCAGCCCATCCGCTCTGGAAACACCATATATTTT. Translation: CASSLRQPIRSGNTIYF.

The rearrangement joins TRBV3-1 to TRBJ2-1, with TRBD2 matching over 12 bases. The CDR3 runs to 15 residues. V lost 4 bases, J lost 10 bases, and 8 bases stayed unmatched. The germline CDR1 and CDR2 sequences are LGHDT and YNNKEL (reference sequence). Written as DNA, the CDR3 is TGTGCCAGCAGCCCCGGACTAGCGGGGTGGGGAGAGCAGTTCTTC. As protein: CASSPGLAGWGEQFF.

This clonotype appeared a few times. J is TRBJ2-1 and V is TRBV4-3; TRBD1 is a possible D gene (5 bases). The CDR3 runs 15 residues. Deletions cut 0 bases from V and 4 bases from J, with 10 bases between. The germline gives CDR1 LGHNA, CDR2 YSLEER. The CDR3 spells CASSQDRSGYNEQFF. CDR3 bases: TGCGCCAGCAGCCAAGATCGGTCAGGGTACAATGAGCAGTTCTTC.

This clonotype was observed a handful of times. The chain has TRBV5-6 and TRBJ2-1; D may correspond to TRBD1 or TRBD2 (5 bases each). There are 11 residues in the CDR3. The germline CDR1 and CDR2 sequences are SGHDT and YYEEEE. V lost 3 bases, J lost 8 bases, and 6 bases lay in between. The CDR3 DNA reads TGTGCCAGCAGCTGGGACGATGAGCAGTTCTTC. Its translation: CASSWDDEQFF.

This clonotype appeared a few times. CDR3 loop: CASSLDTWLDYGYTF. The CDR3 nucleotides are TGTGCCAGCAGCTTAGATACGTGGTTAGACTATGGCTACACCTTC. V gene TRBV7-9 combines with J gene TRBJ1-2; D remains unclear. V was shortened by 1 base and J by 3 bases, with 12 bases between the two germline ends. The CDR3 has 15 residues. The germline V gene encodes CDR1 SEHNR and CDR2 FQNEAQ (reference sequence).

This clonotype was found a few times. This rearrangement joins TRBV14 to TRBJ2-1; tentative D call: TRBD2 (6 bases). V lost 1 base and J 0 bases, leaving 13 bases between the germline ends. CDR3 length: 17 amino acids. Germline V gene data show CDR1 as SGHDN and CDR2 as FVKESK. Here the CDR3 reads CASSQVQVGSSYNEQFF. CDR3 in DNA: TGTGCCAGCAGCCAAGTGCAGGTCGGGAGCTCCTACAATGAGCAGTTCTTC.

The chain joins TRBV19 to TRBJ1-5, with D possibly matching TRBD1 (6 bases). Between the trimmed V and J ends, which lost 3 bases and 4 bases, there was a span of 16 bases. The CDR3 runs to 16 residues. The germline CDR1 and CDR2 sequences are LNHDA and SQIVND (reference sequence). The chain's CDR3 is CASSIPEGGTNQPQHF. For the CDR3, the DNA is TGTGCCAGTAGTATTCCGGAGGGGGGGACGAATCAGCCCCAGCATTTT.

In its sample, this clonotype was seen a few times. CDR3 protein: CASSQVTAGDIQYF. CDR3 DNA sequence: TGTGCCAGCAGCCAAGTGACCGCCGGGGACATTCAGTACTTC. V usage is TRBV4-2 and J usage is TRBJ2-4; tentatively, D is TRBD2 (5 bases). CDR1 and CDR2 (germline): LGHNA, YNFKEQ. The CDR3 length is 14 residues. V lost 1 base to trimming and J lost 8 bases, with 12 bases between them.

The V and J genes are TRBV5-4 and TRBJ2-3; D unresolved. CDR1 SGHNT and CDR2 YYREEE come from the germline V gene (reference sequence). The CDR3 consists of 13 residues. V was trimmed by 5 bases and J by 0 bases, leaving 7 bases between them. The CDR3 region is CASRHGSTDTQYF. As DNA, the CDR3 is TGTGCCAGCAGACACGGGAGCACAGATACGCAGTATTTT.

This chain links TRBV9 with TRBJ1-2; 7 bases align to TRBD1. This CDR3 is built from 14 residues. Germline-derived CDR1 and CDR2 are SGDLS and YYNGEE. V lost 4 bases and J lost 4; bases outside the gene matches: 7. The CDR3, as DNA: TGTGCCAGCAGCCGACTAGGACAGGCCTATGGCTACACCTTC. This codes for CASSRLGQAYGYTF. Looking up the rest from reference TRBV9 and TRBJ1-2 gives the full variable domain: DSGVTQTPKHLITATGQRVTLRCSPRSGDLSVYWYQQSLDQGLQFLIQYYNGEERAKGNILERFSAQQFPDLHSELNLSSLELGDSALYFCASSRLGQAYGYTFGSGTRLTVV.

The V call is TRBV7-3, the J call TRBJ2-5, with 8 nucleotides matching TRBD2. The CDR3 covers 13 residues. CDR1 SGHTA and CDR2 FQGTGA come from the germline V gene. The ends lost 4 bases at V and 11 bases at J; junction bases unmatched: 9. CDR3 bases: TGTGCCAGCAGCTGGGCGGGGGGCTCGTGGCAGTACTTC. Its translation: CASSWAGGSWQYF. The full variable domain, rest sourced from reference TRBV7-3 and TRBJ2-5, is GAGVSQTPSNKVTEKGKYVELRCDPISGHTALYWYRQSLGQGPEFLIYFQGTGAADDSGLPNDRFFAVRPEGSVSTLKIQRTERGDSAVYLCASSWAGGSWQYFGPGTRLLVL.

This clonotype was detected ten times or more. The CDR3 sequence: CASSLQGASYEQYF. In DNA, the CDR3 is TGTGCCAGCAGTTTACAGGGGGCATCTTACGAGCAGTACTTC. This sequence joins TRBV27 and TRBJ2-7; 8 bases line up with TRBD1. CDR1 and CDR2 (germline): MNHEY, SMNVEV (reference sequence). With V trimmed by 2 bases and J by 4 bases, 4 bases remained unmatched. CDR3 length: 14 amino acids.

In this sample, this clonotype turned up a few times. V is TRBV7-9 and J is TRBJ1-4; TRBD1 might be the D (5 bases). Germline assignment: CDR1 SEHNR and CDR2 FQNEAQ (reference sequence). V was cut by 7 bases and J by 4 bases, with 13 bases left in between. The CDR3 consists of 14 residues. CDR3 loop: CASTPGRFNEKLFF. CDR3 in DNA: TGTGCCAGCACCCCGGGACGTTTTAATGAAAAACTGTTTTTT.

Only a few counts were recorded for this clonotype. CDR3 nucleotides: TGTGCCAGCAGCTTATACCGATCCAGGGTCAATGAGCAGTTCTTC. It yields the protein CASSLYRSRVNEQFF. V usage is TRBV11-3 and J usage is TRBJ2-1; weak D call: TRBD1 (5 bases). The CDR3 is made up of 15 amino acids. Trimming cost V 2 bases and J 6 bases, with 14 bases left between them. The germline V gene has CDR1 SGHNT and CDR2 YENEEA.

The chain employs TRBV19 and TRBJ2-1; D gene unclear. The V gene lost 3 bases and the J gene lost 0 bases, with 9 bases spanning the gap. Per germline, CDR1 LNHDA and CDR2 SQIVND (reference sequence). The CDR3 spans 15 residues. For the CDR3, the DNA is TGTGCCAGTAGTATGGCGGACGGCTCCTACAATGAGCAGTTCTTC. Protein product: CASSMADGSYNEQFF.

The V call is TRBV27, the J call TRBJ1-2; D gene unclear. Trimming pared 0 bases from V and 5 bases from J, leaving 10 bases between. The CDR3 spans 14 residues. Germline lookup yields CDR1 MNHEY and CDR2 SMNVEV (reference sequence). CDR3 sequence (DNA): TGTGCCAGCAGTTTATCGGGAGGAGGGTATGGCTACACCTTC. Residues: CASSLSGGGYGYTF.